The 18 T cell receptor beta chains reported below all come from one sample, sequenced in a study of blood T cell repertoires in COVID-19. The protocol was immunoSEQ multiplex PCR, while the TCRdb copy is restricted to in-frame clones and leaves out a portion. The table has some 400,000 clones, 80% to 90% seen once. Sequencing was performed on PBMCs or T cells enriched from blood (not recorded which). The receptors here all came from a young man who had recovered from COVID-19.

The V gene is TRBV28, the J gene TRBJ2-5; 8 bases line up with TRBD2. CDR3 length: 17 amino acids. The V segment lost 5 bases and the J segment 1 base; nucleotides outside the gene matches: 12. The V gene's germline CDR1 is MDHEN and CDR2 SYDVKM. The CDR3, as DNA: TGTGCCAGCAGTCCGACAACCCGGGGGGGTCGCCAAGAGACCCAGTACTTC. It is translated as CASSPTTRGGRQETQYF.

The J gene is TRBJ2-2, the V gene TRBV30; D is perhaps TRBD1 (5 bases). Germline CDR1 reads GTSNPN; CDR2 reads SVGIG (reference sequence). Trimming left V 4 bases short and J 0 bases short, with 9 bases between. This CDR3 is built from 14 residues. CDR3 nucleotide sequence: TGTGCCTGGAAGTCAGGGACGAACACCGGGGAGCTGTTTTTT. It codes for CAWKSGTNTGELFF.

CDR3 sequence: CASSPFGGSYNEQFF. As DNA, the CDR3 is TGTGCCAGCAGCCCCTTTGGAGGATCCTACAATGAGCAGTTCTTC. The chain couples TRBV11-2 to TRBJ2-1; tentatively, D is TRBD2 (5 bases). CDR3 length: 15 residues. Germline CDR1 is SGHAT and CDR2 is FQNNGV. The V end lost 5 bases, the J end lost 1 base, and 12 bases lay between the germline ends.

CDR3 nucleotide sequence: TGTGCCATCAGTAAAGGGACAGCAGGGACGACTGAAGCTTTCTTT. Its protein product is CAISKGTAGTTEAFF. The chain couples TRBV10-3 to TRBJ1-1; 7 nucleotides match TRBD1. Germline V gene data show CDR1 as ENHRY and CDR2 as SYGVKD. V was pared by 5 bases and J by 5 bases, with 11 bases of the junction left unmatched. This CDR3 region has 15 residues.

V is TRBV9 and J is TRBJ1-4; D is undetermined. Trimming left V 3 bases short and J 10 bases short, with 13 bases between. CDR3 length equals 13 residues. Germline values: CDR1 SGDLS, CDR2 YYNGEE. CDR3 sequence: CASSAGSLGKLFF. For the CDR3, the DNA is TGTGCCAGCAGCGCGGGGAGCCTCGGAAAACTGTTTTTT.

The V call is TRBV9, the J call TRBJ2-2; TRBD2 aligns across 8 bases. The CDR3 extends over 17 amino acids. CDR1 is SGDLS, CDR2 YYNGEE, per germline. V trimming: 2 bases; J trimming: 5 bases; junction bases outside the gene matches: 11. In nucleotides, the CDR3 is TGTGCCAGCAGCGTTGGGATTGGGACTAGTTGGACCGGGGAGCTGTTTTTT. This encodes CASSVGIGTSWTGELFF.

The chain has TRBV3-1 (or the pseudogene TRBV3-2) and TRBJ1-5; D is unclear. This CDR3 is built from 16 residues. Trimming took 4 bases from V and 1 from J, leaving 14 bases between them. The germline V gene encodes CDR1 LGHDT and CDR2 YNNKEL (reference sequence). CDR3 loop: CASSPLSPGSNQPQHF. The CDR3 region has the DNA TGTGCCAGCAGCCCGTTATCTCCCGGGAGCAATCAGCCCCAGCATTTT.

The V call is TRBV11-3, the J call TRBJ2-2; D unresolved. CDR3 length: 14 amino acids. V lost 6 bases to trimming and J lost 5 bases, with 13 bases between them. Per germline, CDR1 SGHNT and CDR2 YENEEA. The CDR3 sequence is CASSPSGGTGELFF. The CDR3 DNA follows: TGTGCCAGCAGTCCCTCGGGTGGTACCGGGGAGCTGTTTTTT.

The rearrangement links TRBV7-9 to TRBJ2-7; 14 nucleotides line up with TRBD2. The CDR3 has 14 amino acids. CDR1 and CDR2 (germline): SEHNR, FQNEAQ (reference sequence). V was pared by 5 bases and J by 9 bases, with 6 bases of the junction left unmatched. Here the CDR3 DNA reads TGTGCCAGCAGCCCCGGACTAGCGGGAGGAAGGCAGTACTTC. This translates into CASSPGLAGGRQYF.

V gene TRBV4-1 combines with J gene TRBJ2-2, with a weak D call TRBD2 (6 bases). Trimming took off 1 base at V and 7 bases at J, with 16 bases between the two ends. Germline CDR1 MGHRA, CDR2 YSYEKL. The CDR3 length is 16 residues. CDR3 sequence reads: CASSQGGGKASGELFF. DNA for the CDR3: TGCGCCAGCAGCCAAGGGGGCGGGAAGGCCAGCGGGGAGCTGTTTTTT.

In this sample, this clone turned up once. The CDR3 DNA sequence: TGTGCCACCAGTGATGGGGGGACCGGGACTAGCGCAACCGTTCAGTACTTC. It yields the protein CATSDGGTGTSATVQYF. The J gene is TRBJ2-7, the V gene TRBV24-1; TRBD2 agrees at 10 bases. J gave up 10 bases and V 3 bases, and 17 bases lay outside the gene matches. Germline V gene lookup returns CDR1 KGHDR and CDR2 SFDVKD. The CDR3 extends over 17 amino acids.

The gene calls are TRBV2 and TRBJ2-3, with 7 positions matching TRBD1. CDR1 and CDR2 (germline): SNHLY, FYNNEI. V trimming: 5 bases; J trimming: 4 bases; junction bases outside the gene matches: 6. The CDR3 is made up of 14 amino acids. For the CDR3, the DNA is TGTGCCAGCAGTTGGACAGGTAGTGCAGATACGCAGTATTTT. As protein: CASSWTGSADTQYF.

This chain connects TRBV3-1 (or the pseudogene TRBV3-2) to TRBJ2-7; possible D gene TRBD1, 6 bases. The germline V gene encodes CDR1 LGHDT and CDR2 YNNKEL (reference sequence). The CDR3 runs to 14 residues. Trimming shortened V by 1 base and J by 3 bases, and 10 bases separated the two germline ends. The CDR3 loop reads CASSQGGQLYEQYF. The CDR3 nucleotides are TGTGCCAGCAGCCAAGGAGGACAGCTCTACGAGCAGTACTTC.

J is TRBJ1-1 and V is TRBV5-1; TRBD1 matches 8 bases. The V segment lost 2 bases and the J segment 5 bases; nucleotides outside the gene matches: 5. From germline, CDR1 is SGHRS and CDR2 YFSETQ. The CDR3 has 14 amino acids. Here the CDR3 reads CASSFQGAGTEAFF. As DNA, the CDR3 is TGCGCCAGCAGCTTCCAGGGGGCCGGGACTGAAGCTTTCTTT.

V gene TRBV28 combines with J gene TRBJ1-2; tentative D call: TRBD1 (5 bases). Germline-derived CDR1 and CDR2 are MDHEN and SYDVKM. Trimming took 0 bases from V and 0 from J, leaving 8 bases between them. There are 15 residues in the CDR3. CDR3 sequence (DNA): TGTGCCAGCAGTTTATGGGACAAAGCTAACTATGGCTACACCTTC. It yields the protein CASSLWDKANYGYTF.

The rearrangement uses TRBV9 and TRBJ2-3, with 11 nucleotides matching TRBD2. This CDR3 has 16 amino acids. Germline V CDR1 and CDR2: SGDLS, YYNGEE. With 1 base clipped from V and 4 bases from J, the junction kept 5 bases outside the gene matches. The CDR3 sequence is CASSVMVAGGSDTQYF. The CDR3 bases are TGTGCCAGCAGCGTAATGGTAGCGGGAGGGTCAGATACGCAGTATTTT. Looking up the rest from reference TRBV9 and TRBJ2-3 gives the full variable domain: DSGVTQTPKHLITATGQRVTLRCSPRSGDLSVYWYQQSLDQGLQFLIQYYNGEERAKGNILERFSAQQFPDLHSELNLSSLELGDSALYFCASSVMVAGGSDTQYFGPGTRLTVL.

This rearrangement joins TRBV27 to TRBJ1-5; no reliable D call. Germline assignment: CDR1 MNHEY and CDR2 SMNVEV (reference sequence). V shed 4 bases and J shed 0 bases, with 7 bases lying between them. There are 14 residues in the CDR3. This CDR3 reads CASSYQNSNQPQHF. The CDR3 region has the DNA TGTGCCAGCAGTTACCAGAATAGCAATCAGCCCCAGCATTTT.

As for this clone: The sample holds other DNA sequences that translate to the same CDR3. The chain carries TRBV4-1 and TRBJ1-5; D is ambiguous. Germline V gene sequence: CDR1 MGHRA, CDR2 YSYEKL. V was pared by 1 base and J by 0 bases, with 7 bases between. CDR3 size: 15 residues. The DNA for the CDR3 is TGCGCCAGCAGCCAAGGGCATTCTAGCAATCAGCCCCAGCATTTT. Amino acids: CASSQGHSSNQPQHF.